A selection of T cell receptor beta chains follows, all from one sample in a study of beta chain features in type 1 diabetes. Data came from immunoSEQ multiplex PCR; TCRdb stores just in-frame clones and leaves some out. Of about 220,000 clones detected, roughly 11% appear once; the ten largest clones hold 1% to 1.5%. The sample was central memory CD4+ T cells from blood. The receptors were sampled from a man younger than 30 in good health. Each CDR3 is given with its conserved first and last residue. A D gene is named only where the DNA matches it firmly. Not every row has a clone size; where given, it reads once, few, many or a size class.

v_gene	abundance	d_gene	len	j_gene	CDR3aa	CDR3nt
TRBV18	few	TRBD2	16	TRBJ2-1	CASSPSPSGRGHEQFF	TGTGCCAGCTCACCTTCCCCTAGCGGGAGGGGGCATGAGCAGTTCTTC
TRBV30	few	NA	13	TRBJ2-5	CAWSVGLAETQYF	TGTGCCTGGAGTGTAGGCCTTGCCGAGACCCAGTACTTC
TRBV10-3	few	TRBD2	14	TRBJ2-7	CAISESAGLKAQYF	TGTGCCATCAGTGAGTCGGCGGGACTAAAGGCGCAGTACTTC
TRBV13	NA	NA	13	TRBJ2-7	CASSLVQGYEQYF	TGTGCCAGCAGCTTAGTTCAGGGCTACGAGCAGTACTTC
TRBV7-2	NA	TRBD1	14	TRBJ2-7	CASSFDRGPYEQYF	TGTGCCAGCAGCTTCGACAGGGGCCCCTACGAGCAGTACTTC
TRBV7-9	many	NA	12	TRBJ2-1	CASSYRGDEQFF	TGTGCCAGCAGCTATAGGGGCGATGAGCAGTTCTTC
TRBV29-1	NA	TRBD2	14	TRBJ2-2	CSAREGPTTGELFF	TGCAGCGCCCGGGAGGGTCCGACCACCGGGGAGCTGTTTTTT
TRBV6-6	few	NA	14	TRBJ2-1	CASSYSALRGEQFF	TGTGCCAGCAGTTACTCGGCCCTACGCGGTGAGCAGTTCTTC
TRBV28	NA	NA	13	TRBJ2-3	CASSPDYTDTQYF	TGTGCCAGCAGCCCGGACTATACAGATACGCAGTATTTT
TRBV7-3	few	TRBD2	15	TRBJ2-5	CASSLRAGVGETQYF	TGTGCCAGCAGCCTCCGGGCGGGAGTGGGAGAGACCCAGTACTTC
TRBV7-2	NA	NA	15	TRBJ2-3	CASSLGNARADTQYF	TGTGCCAGCAGCTTAGGGAATGCGAGGGCAGATACGCAGTATTTT
TRBV6-1	many	TRBD1	15	TRBJ2-2	CASSGQTQGVGELFF	TGTGCCAGCAGTGGACAAACTCAGGGGGTCGGGGAGCTGTTTTTT
TRBV28	NA	TRBD2	15	TRBJ2-2	CASRGAGANTGELFF	TGTGCCAGCAGGGGAGCGGGAGCGAACACCGGGGAGCTGTTTTTT
TRBV7-2	few	TRBD2	18	TRBJ2-7	CASSLDSSGRAKSYEQYF	TGTGCCAGCAGCTTAGATAGTAGCGGGAGGGCCAAATCCTACGAGCAGTACTTC
TRBV18	few	NA	15	TRBJ1-4	CASSRDGATNEKLFF	TGTGCCAGCTCACGAGACGGAGCAACTAATGAAAAACTGTTTTTT
TRBV30	few	TRBD2	15	TRBJ2-5	CAWSLAGGQRETQYF	TGTGCCTGGAGCTTAGCGGGAGGGCAAAGAGAGACCCAGTACTTC
TRBV6-1	few	NA	14	TRBJ2-3	CASRNSQAIHTQYF	TGTGCCAGCAGGAACAGTCAGGCTATTCATACGCAGTATTTT
TRBV2	NA	NA	15	TRBJ1-2	CASSPDSYLNYGYTF	TGTGCCAGCAGCCCGGACAGCTACCTTAACTATGGCTACACCTTC
TRBV9	few	NA	14	TRBJ1-2	CASSVEAPPYGYTF	TGTGCCAGCAGCGTAGAGGCCCCACCATATGGCTACACCTTC
TRBV4-3	few	TRBD1	14	TRBJ2-1	CASSRKTGEGEQFF	TGCGCCAGCAGCCGGAAAACAGGGGAAGGGGAGCAGTTCTTC
TRBV7-9	NA	NA	15	TRBJ2-1	CASSARLNSYNEQFF	TGTGCCAGCAGCGCCCGACTCAACTCCTACAATGAGCAGTTCTTC
TRBV2	many	TRBD1	14	TRBJ1-5	CASRTGLSNQPQHF	TGTGCCAGCAGGACAGGGCTAAGCAATCAGCCCCAGCATTTT
TRBV6-5	NA	NA	14	TRBJ2-3	CASSRSWGTDTQYF	TGTGCCAGCAGCAGGAGTTGGGGCACAGATACGCAGTATTTT
TRBV29-1	NA	NA	14	TRBJ1-2	CSVLTWTENYGYTF	TGCAGCGTCCTCACTTGGACAGAAAACTATGGCTACACCTTC
TRBV15	NA	TRBD2	17	TRBJ2-1	CATSRSRGRAPWDEQFF	TGTGCCACCAGCAGATCCCGCGGGAGGGCCCCCTGGGATGAGCAGTTCTTC
TRBV7-9	NA	NA	14	TRBJ1-1	CASSPTNRGTEAFF	TGTGCCAGCAGCCCCACGAATCGCGGGACTGAAGCTTTCTTT
TRBV29-1	few	TRBD2	14	TRBJ2-7	CSVDRGSNSYEQYF	TGCAGCGTTGACCGCGGGAGTAATTCCTACGAGCAGTACTTC
TRBV11-2	NA	TRBD2	14	TRBJ2-1	CASSYPKRENEQFF	TGTGCCAGCAGCTATCCCAAGCGGGAGAATGAGCAGTTCTTC
TRBV30	few	NA	14	TRBJ1-5	CAWSEISGNQPQHF	TGTGCCTGGAGTGAAATTAGTGGCAATCAGCCCCAGCATTTT
TRBV29-1	few	NA	11	TRBJ1-2	CSVEHGGGYTF	TGCAGCGTTGAACATGGGGGTGGCTACACCTTC
TRBV5-1	NA	TRBD1	14	TRBJ1-1	CASSLASWTGEKHF	TGCGCCAGCAGCTTGGCATCCTGGACAGGCGAAAAACACTTT
TRBV5-1	NA	TRBD2	16	TRBJ2-1	CASSLSLASGYNEQFF	TGCGCCAGCAGCTTGTCCTTGGCTAGCGGTTACAATGAGCAGTTCTTC
TRBV11-2	NA	TRBD2	16	TRBJ2-1	CASSQQAGGWRGEQFF	TGTGCCAGCAGTCAACAAGCGGGAGGGTGGAGAGGTGAGCAGTTCTTC
TRBV2	NA	TRBD2	17	TRBJ2-5	CASSERPRTSGQETQYF	TGTGCCAGCAGTGAAAGGCCCCGGACTAGCGGACAAGAGACCCAGTACTTC
TRBV7-3	few	NA	15	TRBJ2-1	CASSLERGNYNEQFF	TGTGCCAGCAGCTTAGAGCGCGGGAACTACAATGAGCAGTTCTTC
TRBV11-2	few	TRBD1	16	TRBJ2-5	CASSLGGQGQRETQYF	TGTGCCAGCAGCTTAGGGGGACAGGGACAGAGGGAGACCCAGTACTTC
TRBV7-9	NA	NA	15	TRBJ2-1	CASSLGGSGYNEQFF	TGTGCCAGCAGCTTAGGTGGTAGCGGCTACAATGAGCAGTTCTTC
TRBV4-3	NA	NA	13	TRBJ2-7	CASSRGPSYEQYF	TGCGCCAGCAGCCGCGGCCCCAGCTACGAGCAGTACTTC
TRBV15	many	NA	13	TRBJ2-7	CATSGTQSYEQYF	TGTGCCACCAGCGGGACTCAGTCCTACGAGCAGTACTTC
TRBV19	few	NA	13	TRBJ2-7	CASSPGGKYEQYF	TGTGCCAGTAGCCCCGGAGGAAAATACGAGCAGTACTTC
TRBV11-2	few	TRBD2	19	TRBJ2-7	CASSLAVETLGTSGYEQYF	TGTGCCAGCAGCTTAGCAGTCGAAACACTCGGGACTAGCGGCTACGAGCAGTACTTC
TRBV10-3	many	TRBD2	12	TRBJ2-3	CATGGDTDTQYF	TGTGCCACCGGGGGGGACACAGATACGCAGTATTTT
TRBV4-3	NA	NA	16	TRBJ2-1	CASSQDLRIGGNEQFF	TGCGCCAGCAGCCAAGATCTCCGGATAGGGGGGAATGAGCAGTTCTTC
TRBV2	NA	TRBD2	14	TRBJ2-1	CASRTSGSRYEQFF	TGTGCCAGCCGGACTAGCGGGAGTAGGTATGAGCAGTTCTTC
TRBV4-3	many	NA	13	TRBJ2-7	CASSTGRATEQYF	TGCGCCAGCAGTACCGGGAGAGCGACTGAGCAGTACTTC
TRBV25-1	NA	TRBD2	16	TRBJ2-1	CASSESRGGRYNEQFF	TGTGCCAGCAGTGAATCCCGCGGGGGGCGATACAATGAGCAGTTCTTC
TRBV5-4	few	NA	15	TRBJ2-1	CASSLDPGEYNEQFF	TGTGCCAGCAGCTTGGACCCAGGGGAATACAATGAGCAGTTCTTC
TRBV6-5	many	NA	11	TRBJ2-2	CASHNAGELFF	TGTGCCAGCCACAATGCCGGGGAGCTGTTTTTT
TRBV7-3	few	NA	17	TRBJ2-1	CASSPADSGKFGNEQFF	TGTGCCAGCAGCCCCGCCGATTCGGGGAAATTCGGAAATGAGCAGTTCTTC
TRBV6-5	few	NA	15	TRBJ2-1	CASSYAQGPYNEQFF	TGTGCCAGCAGTTACGCGCAGGGGCCCTACAATGAGCAGTTCTTC
TRBV18	few	TRBD1	15	TRBJ2-1	CASSLDRGSYNEQFF	TGTGCCAGCTCACTTGACAGGGGGTCCTACAATGAGCAGTTCTTC
TRBV29-1	few	TRBD1	14	TRBJ1-4	CSGTGGSSNEKLFF	TGCAGCGGGACAGGGGGCTCTTCTAATGAAAAACTGTTTTTT
TRBV28	few	TRBD1	16	TRBJ2-7	CASSGQGAPRSYEQYF	TGTGCCAGCTCGGGACAGGGGGCGCCCCGCTCCTACGAGCAGTACTTC
TRBV29-1	few	NA	11	TRBJ1-1	CSVSSSTEAFF	TGCAGCGTTTCAAGTAGTACTGAAGCTTTCTTT
TRBV21-1	many	NA	15	TRBJ2-6	CASSMRDPGANVLTF	TGTGCCAGCAGCATGCGGGACCCTGGGGCCAACGTCCTGACTTTC
TRBV10-3	NA	TRBD2	15	TRBJ2-3	CAVMEGAGGPHTQYF	TGTGCCGTCATGGAGGGGGCGGGAGGGCCCCATACGCAGTATTTT
TRBV5-1	NA	NA	17	TRBJ2-6	CASSLGTARTGANVLTF	TGCGCCAGCAGCCTCGGGACGGCTCGAACTGGGGCCAACGTCCTGACTTTC
TRBV5-1	NA	NA	14	TRBJ2-5	CASSEGGRPETQYF	TGCGCCAGCAGTGAGGGGGGTCGCCCAGAGACCCAGTACTTC